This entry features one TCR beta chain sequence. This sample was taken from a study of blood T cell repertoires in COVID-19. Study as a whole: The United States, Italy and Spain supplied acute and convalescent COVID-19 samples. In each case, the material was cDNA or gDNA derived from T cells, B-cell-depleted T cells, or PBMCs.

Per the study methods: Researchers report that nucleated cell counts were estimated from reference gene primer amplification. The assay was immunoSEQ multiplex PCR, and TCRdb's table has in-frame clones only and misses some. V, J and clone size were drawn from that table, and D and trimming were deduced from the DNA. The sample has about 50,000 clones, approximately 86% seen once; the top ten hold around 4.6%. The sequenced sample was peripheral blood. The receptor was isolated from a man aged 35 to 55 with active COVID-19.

CDR3 loop: CASSDIRTGGWSPLHF. CDR3 in DNA: TGCGCCAGCAGCGACATTCGGACAGGGGGCTGGTCACCCCTCCACTTT. V gene TRBV5-1 combines with J gene TRBJ1-6; 11 bases align to TRBD1. Germline assignment: CDR1 SGHRS and CDR2 YFSETQ. V shed 4 bases and J 10 bases; nucleotides not matched to a gene: 10. CDR3 length equals 16 residues.